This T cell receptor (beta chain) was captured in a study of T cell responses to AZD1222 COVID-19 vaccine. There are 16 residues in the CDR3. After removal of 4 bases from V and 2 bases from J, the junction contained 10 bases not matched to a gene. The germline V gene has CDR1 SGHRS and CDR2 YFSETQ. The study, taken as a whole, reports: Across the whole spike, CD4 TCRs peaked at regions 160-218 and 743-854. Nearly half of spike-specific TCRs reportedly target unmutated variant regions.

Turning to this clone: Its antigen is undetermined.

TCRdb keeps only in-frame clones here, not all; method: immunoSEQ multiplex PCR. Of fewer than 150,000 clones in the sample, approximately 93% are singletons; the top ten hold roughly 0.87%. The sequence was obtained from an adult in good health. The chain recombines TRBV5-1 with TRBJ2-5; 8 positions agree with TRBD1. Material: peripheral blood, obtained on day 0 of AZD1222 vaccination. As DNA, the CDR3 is TGCGCCAGCAGCCTGACAGGGGTAATACTACAAGAGACCCAGTACTTC. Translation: CASSLTGVILQETQYF.